Detailed here is one T cell receptor beta chain. Its antigen remains unknown. TCRdb ran MiXCR on the 5' RACE reads and lists one entry per CDR3 protein. This table has just over 400,000 distinct CDR3 sequences, 20% to 30% appearing once. V shed 4 bases and J shed 0 bases, with 3 bases lying between them. There are 13 residues in the CDR3. The V gene's germline CDR1 is KGHDR and CDR2 SFDVKD. The record originates from a study of T-cell memory formation after mild COVID-19. Study-wide results and limits: Clones shrinking between day 15 and 85 showed a balanced CD4/CD8 split, and those that grew later tilted toward CD4+.

The clonotype comes from an adult woman who had mild COVID-19 (a few samples of this study predate the infection). Cell type and time point are not known. The chain uses TRBV24-1 and TRBJ2-1; D call uncertain. Sequencing was done on a sample of PBMCs or a T cell subset sorted from them (not recorded which). The CDR3 region has the DNA TGTGCCACCAGTGAGGTCTCCTACAATGAGCAGTTCTTC. It codes for CATSEVSYNEQFF.